This is a list of T cell receptor beta chains from one sample in a study of PD-1 blockade in classical Hodgkin lymphoma. Sequencing used immunoSEQ multiplex PCR; TCRdb keeps in-frame clones, though not all of them. The table shows roughly 35,000 clones, with 92% occurring only once. The sample was CD4+ T cells from blood, taken before the fourth cycle of nivolumab. All receptors derive from a human donor with classical Hodgkin lymphoma. The CDR3 runs from the conserved cysteine through the conserved F or W. D genes are given only for firm matches. Not all rows give a size; the values are once, few, many and, for expanded clones, a class.

d_call j_call clone_size v_call cdr3_nt cdr3_aa
TRBD1 TRBJ2-5 NA TRBV10-3 TGTGCCATGACAGGGGGGGAAGAGACCCAGTACTTC CAMTGGEETQYF
TRBD1 TRBJ2-5 once TRBV2 TGTGCCAGCAGGCTGACAGGGTACGGGGAGACCCAGTACTTC CASRLTGYGETQYF
TRBD1 TRBJ2-7 NA TRBV13 TGTGCCAGCAGCGTAACAGGGGTGGACTACGAGCAGTACTTC CASSVTGVDYEQYF
NA TRBJ2-7 NA TRBV11-2 TGTGCCAGCAGCTTACGAAACATCCGAAGCTACGAGCAGTACTTC CASSLRNIRSYEQYF
TRBD1 TRBJ1-4 NA TRBV5-6 TGTGCCAGCAGCTTGCCGGGACAGGAGAATGAAAAACTGTTTTTT CASSLPGQENEKLFF
TRBD1 TRBJ1-1 few TRBV30 TGTGCCTGGAGACAGGGGGTCACTGAAGCTTTCTTT CAWRQGVTEAFF
NA TRBJ1-2 NA TRBV10-2 TGCGCCAGCAGTGAGCAGGGCAGCCTCTATGGCTACACCTTC CASSEQGSLYGYTF
NA TRBJ1-1 NA TRBV6-5 TGTGCCAGCAGTTCGCCGACACCCGAAGCTTTCTTT CASSSPTPEAFF
NA TRBJ2-5 NA TRBV5-1 TGCGCCAGCAGCAACCGCCTAAAGCAAGAGACCCAGTACTTC CASSNRLKQETQYF
TRBD1 TRBJ2-7 NA TRBV27 TGTGCCAGCAGTTTCGCCATGGGACAGGGCTACGAGCAGTACTTC CASSFAMGQGYEQYF
NA TRBJ1-4 NA TRBV19 TGTGCCAGTAGTATAGGTCTGGGTGAAAAACTGTTTTTT CASSIGLGEKLFF
NA TRBJ1-5 NA TRBV5-1 TGCGCCAGCAGCCCGGGTGGGGGGGCTTCCAATCAGCCCCAGCATTTT CASSPGGGASNQPQHF
NA TRBJ2-3 NA TRBV28 TGTGCCAGCAGCCCTCCCCGGGACCTTAGCACAGATACGCAGTATTTT CASSPPRDLSTDTQYF
NA TRBJ2-1 NA TRBV6-4 TGTGCCAGCAGTGACTCAGGCCATGAGCAGTTCTTC CASSDSGHEQFF
NA TRBJ2-7 NA TRBV23-1 TGCGCCAGCAGACCTCTGGGGGGACACCTGGAAGCCTACGAGCAGTACTTC CASRPLGGHLEAYEQYF
TRBD2 TRBJ2-3 NA TRBV11-2 TGTGCCAGCAGCTTTAGGGGGGGTGCCGGGACTAGCACCACAGATACGCAGTATTTT CASSFRGGAGTSTTDTQYF
NA TRBJ2-2 once TRBV18 TGTGCCAGCTCACCGGACGTTGTGGGCGGGGAGCTGTTTTTT CASSPDVVGGELFF
TRBD1 TRBJ2-3 NA TRBV11-2 TGTGCCAGCAGCCCAGGGATGATAGACAGGGGGGGAGACACAGATACGCAGTATTTT CASSPGMIDRGGDTDTQYF
NA TRBJ1-3 NA TRBV11-3 TGTGCCAGCAGCTTAGGCGACAGCTCTGGAAACACCATATATTTT CASSLGDSSGNTIYF
TRBD1 TRBJ2-7 NA TRBV10-3 TGTGCCATCAGTTTCCCCCCGACAGGGGGCTACGAGCAGTACTTC CAISFPPTGGYEQYF
NA TRBJ1-2 NA TRBV4-2 TGTGCCAGCAGCCCCTCCGGGTCCGAGGTCCCGGGGTATGGCTACACCTTC CASSPSGSEVPGYGYTF
NA TRBJ2-2 NA TRBV10-1 TGCGCCAGCAGTGAGAGGTTAGGCGGTAACACCGGGGAGCTGTTTTTT CASSERLGGNTGELFF
NA TRBJ1-1 NA TRBV28 TGTGCCAGCAGTTCAACAGGGTCCCGGACTGAAGCTTTCTTT CASSSTGSRTEAFF
NA TRBJ2-7 once TRBV29-1 TGCAGCGTTGAACGAATGCAGGAGCAGTACTTC CSVERMQEQYF
TRBD2 TRBJ2-2 NA TRBV5-1 TGCGCCAGCAGACCCGGGACTAGCGGGATTAAAGTGAACACCGGGGAGCTGTTTTTT CASRPGTSGIKVNTGELFF
NA TRBJ2-5 NA TRBV30 TGTGCCTGGAGTGAGGGGGGAGAGACCCAGTACTTC CAWSEGGETQYF
NA TRBJ1-2 once TRBV2 TGTACCAGCAGAGCCCGACAGGAGCCTAACTATGGCTACACCTTC CTSRARQEPNYGYTF
NA TRBJ1-2 few TRBV5-4 TGTGCCAGCAGCAAGCGGACAGAGGGAGATGGCTACACCTTC CASSKRTEGDGYTF
NA TRBJ1-5 once TRBV28 TGTGCCAGCACCCGGAGACAGGCTGTAGTTCAGCCCCAGCATTTT CASTRRQAVVQPQHF
NA TRBJ2-3 NA TRBV11-3 TGTGCCAGCACAGAAAGCGGTGGAGTCACAGATACGCAGTATTTT CASTESGGVTDTQYF
NA TRBJ1-5 NA TRBV30 TGTGCCTGGAGACAGGGCTACAATCAGCCCCAGCATTTT CAWRQGYNQPQHF
TRBD2 TRBJ2-2 NA TRBV14 TGTGCCAGCAGCCAAGACCTAGCGGGAGTTCCGAACACCGGGGAGCTGTTTTTT CASSQDLAGVPNTGELFF
TRBD1 TRBJ1-1 NA TRBV19 TGTGCCAGTATTCATTTTGCAGGGGGTGAAGCTTTCTTT CASIHFAGGEAFF
NA TRBJ1-2 few TRBV11-2 TGTGCCAGCAGCTCCAACCCCGGTACGGGCTACACCTTC CASSSNPGTGYTF
NA TRBJ1-2 NA TRBV2 TGTGCCAGCAGTGAGGAGGCAAACGGCTACACCTTC CASSEEANGYTF
NA TRBJ1-6 NA TRBV6-5 TGTGCCAGCAGCCGTAGCGGGAATTCACCCCTCCACTTT CASSRSGNSPLHF